What follows is one T cell receptor (beta chain) and its context. Its target antigen remains unknown. The record has no base qualities; no much larger clone is one base away. The sample originates from a study of immune evolution from preneoplasia to lung adenocarcinoma (dated by TCRdb to the early 2020s). For the wider study: Immune contexture across lung adenocarcinoma precursors and invasive adenocarcinoma was profiled using immune gene expression, TCR sequencing and multiplex immunofluorescence. Whole exome sequencing and methylation data from the same cohort of nodules were integrated with the immune data. Class I HLA alleles were inferred from exome data with POLYSOLVER, and allele-specific HLA loss was detected with LOHHLA. The overall cohort comprised 55 or so patients with pulmonary nodules who underwent surgical resection. Resected precursor lesions (AAH, AIS, MIA) and invasive adenocarcinomas were each compared against paired morphologically normal lung tissue. According to the study, over a hundred samples were used for TCR sequencing. TCR sequencing data came from approximately 51 patients. Sample size was based on specimen availability rather than a prior power calculation. Overall study results and their limits: The findings were based on association rather than direct causation, and larger cohorts with long-term follow-up and longitudinal biopsies were deemed needed. Clonality was highest in normal lung, while later-stage lesions appeared to have lower clonality but higher T cell density and diversity. Normal lung had the highest top T cell clone frequencies, which appeared to decline progressively from AAH through AIS, MIA and invasive adenocarcinoma. Because all patients were from Japan and China, applicability to Western populations was uncertain.

Resection was performed on patients in Japan or China between about 2014 and 2017. Two lung cancer pathologists independently confirmed the histologic diagnosis of each case on H&E slides. FFPE tissue was used for DNA isolation with the AllPrep DNA/RNA FFPE Kit. TCR beta CDR3 regions were sequenced from DNA using the immunoSEQ hsTCRbeta Kit. In the authors' own workflow: TCR sequencing data were analysed with the ImmunoSEQ Analyzer. T cell clonality was calculated on productive rearrangements as 1 minus Pielou's evenness. To measure T cell diversity, the inverse Simpson index was applied to productive templates. T cell density was TCR beta template counts normalized to usable DNA, estimated by amplifying and sequencing housekeeping genes. TCR metrics were compared across histologic stages using two-sided Kruskal-Wallis tests. What TCRdb holds here is the immuneACCESS table cut down to in-frame rearrangements. Part of the clones is not present; checked against another copy, under half of the missing clones reflect an unresolved V gene, and the others are unexplained. The V and J calls and clone size were taken over from that table, and D and trimming were inferred from the DNA. Recorded for this sample are thousands of clones; roughly two thirds of them occurred a single time. The ten largest clonotypes hold over 20% of the sample.

Sequencing input: FFPE adjacent normal lung tissue. The TCR was taken from a person of 80 years or more with lung adenocarcinoma.

The CDR3 region: CASSSQGGSYEQYF. The DNA is as follows: TGTGCCAGCAGTTCACAAGGGGGCTCCTACGAGCAGTACTTC. The chain employs TRBV7-3 and TRBJ2-7; D gene: possibly TRBD1, on 6 matching bases. The germline V gene supplies CDR1 SGHTA and CDR2 FQGTGA. There are 14 amino acids in the CDR3, from cysteine to phenylalanine inclusive. CDR3 DNA only is kept here, 42 bases in frame from base 1. V was cut back by 6 bases and J by 0 bases, leaving a gap of 12 bases between them.